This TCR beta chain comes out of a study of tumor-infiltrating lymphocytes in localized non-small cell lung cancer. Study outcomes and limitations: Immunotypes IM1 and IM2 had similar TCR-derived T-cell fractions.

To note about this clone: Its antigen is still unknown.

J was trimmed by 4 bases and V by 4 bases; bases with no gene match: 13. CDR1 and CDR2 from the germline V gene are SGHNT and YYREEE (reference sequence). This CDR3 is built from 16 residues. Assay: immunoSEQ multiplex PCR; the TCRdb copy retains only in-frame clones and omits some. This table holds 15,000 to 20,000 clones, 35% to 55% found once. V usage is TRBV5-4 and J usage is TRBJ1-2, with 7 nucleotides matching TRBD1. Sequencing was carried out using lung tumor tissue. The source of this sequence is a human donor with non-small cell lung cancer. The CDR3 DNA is TGTGCCAGCAGCCCGCATGTAGAGGGGGCCGGCTATGGCTACACCTTC. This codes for CASSPHVEGAGYGYTF.